Shown below are 5 T cell receptor beta chains from a single sample sequenced in a study of cytomegalovirus exposure and HLA in healthy donors. The PCR ran on 60 Vbeta and 13 Jbeta primers. Libraries were prepared by immunoSEQ multiplex PCR; TCRdb keeps only in-frame clonotypes and omits some of them. Among roughly 95,000 clones listed, roughly four fifths were seen once. The sequencing input was PBMCs. The receptors here all came from a man younger than 45 in good health and CMV-seropositive.

The V gene is TRBV30, the J gene TRBJ1-2; TRBD1 matches at 7 bases. Germline lookup yields CDR1 GTSNPN and CDR2 SVGIG (reference sequence). The V and J ends lost 1 base and 1 base, in that order; junction bases with no gene match: 6. The CDR3 runs to 15 residues. The CDR3 reads CAWSEARGFNYGYTF. In nucleotides, the CDR3 is TGTGCCTGGAGTGAGGCCAGGGGGTTTAACTATGGCTACACCTTC.

V and J are TRBV30 and TRBJ1-2; the match to TRBD1 covers 8 bases. V gave up 5 bases and J gave up 4 bases; unmatched junction bases: 12. Germline V gives CDR1 GTSNPN, CDR2 SVGIG (reference sequence). The CDR3 is 15 residues long. This chain's CDR3 is CAWVPPQGAFYGYTF. In nucleotides, the CDR3 is TGTGCCTGGGTACCCCCTCAGGGGGCCTTCTATGGCTACACCTTC. The entire variable domain, with the rest obtained from reference TRBV30 and TRBJ1-2, is as follows: SQTIHQWPATLVQPVGSPLSLECTVEGTSNPNLYWYRQAAGRGLQLLFYSVGIGQISSEVPQNLSASRPQDRQFILSSKKLLLSDSGFYLCAWVPPQGAFYGYTFGSGTRLTVV.

The chain carries TRBV11-2 and TRBJ1-2; D gene ambiguous. The CDR3 loop spans 11 amino acids. Trimming left V 2 bases short and J 8 bases short, with 6 bases between. From germline, CDR1 is SGHAT and CDR2 FQNNGV. The CDR3 loop is CASSLREGYTF. CDR3 bases: TGTGCCAGCAGCTTACGAGAAGGCTACACCTTC.

As DNA, the CDR3 is TGTGCCAGCAGTCTCAACTTAGCGGGCGCCTACGAGCAGTACTTC. This gives the protein CASSLNLAGAYEQYF. The chain has TRBV28 and TRBJ2-7; 7 bases map to TRBD2. Germline V lookup: CDR1 MDHEN, CDR2 SYDVKM. The CDR3 has 15 amino acids. V was pared by 5 bases and J by 2 bases, with 9 bases of the junction left unmatched.

The V and J genes are TRBV5-1 and TRBJ2-3, with 10 bases that match TRBD2. Germline V lookup: CDR1 SGHRS, CDR2 YFSETQ. The CDR3 extends over 19 amino acids. V was pared by 6 bases and J by 1 base, with 17 bases of the junction left unmatched. The CDR3 DNA reads TGCGCCAGCACCCAGGTTATAGCGGGAGGTTCTCTCGGCACAGATACGCAGTATTTT. Protein sequence: CASTQVIAGGSLGTDTQYF.